Following are 5 T cell receptor beta chains from one sample sequenced in a study of T cell responses to AZD1222 COVID-19 vaccine. Sequencing used immunoSEQ multiplex PCR; TCRdb keeps in-frame clones, though not all of them. The table lists 120,000 or so clones, 88% of them singletons. Material: peripheral blood, obtained on day 0 of AZD1222 vaccination. All receptors come from an adult in good health.

This chain connects TRBV7-9 to TRBJ1-1, with D perhaps matching TRBD1 (5 bases). Trimming left V 6 bases short and J 4 bases short, with 15 bases between. The CDR3 has 14 amino acids. The germline V gene has CDR1 SEHNR and CDR2 FQNEAQ (reference sequence). This CDR3 is CASRNLDIFTEAFF. CDR3 DNA: TGTGCCAGCAGGAATTTGGACATTTTCACTGAAGCTTTCTTT.

The rearrangement uses TRBV24-1 and TRBJ2-3; no clear D gene. This CDR3 contains 15 residues. Germline V gene lookup returns CDR1 KGHDR and CDR2 SFDVKD. Deletions cut 4 bases from V and 7 bases from J, with 17 bases between. The CDR3, as DNA: TGTGCCACCAGTGACCCGACCACCGCACTCAATACGCAGTATTTT. Protein: CATSDPTTALNTQYF.

The chain carries TRBV7-9 and TRBJ1-4; no clear D gene. Deletions cut 1 base from V and 8 bases from J, with 11 bases between. The CDR3 totals 14 residues. From germline, CDR1 is SEHNR and CDR2 FQNEAQ (reference sequence). The CDR3 loop is CASSLGGGFEKLFF. In nucleotides, the CDR3 is TGTGCCAGCAGCTTAGGGGGAGGGTTCGAAAAACTGTTTTTT. Supplemented by reference TRBV7-9 and TRBJ1-4, the full variable domain reads DTGVSQNPRHKITKRGQNVTFRCDPISEHNRLYWYRQTLGQGPEFLTYFQNEAQLEKSRLLSDRFSAERPKGSFSTLEIQRTEQGDSAMYLCASSLGGGFEKLFFGSGTQLSVL.

The chain recombines TRBV6-5 with TRBJ1-1, with TRBD1 as a possible D gene (6 bases). The CDR3 totals 15 residues. In germline, CDR1 is MNHEY, CDR2 SVGAGI. V was trimmed by 6 bases and J by 1 base, leaving 15 bases between them. In DNA form, the CDR3 reads TGTGCCAGCAGCACATACAGGGCGTCGAACACTGAAGCTTTCTTT. Translation: CASSTYRASNTEAFF.

The genes are TRBV9 and TRBJ2-2; 8 bases are shared with TRBD1. Germline V gives CDR1 SGDLS, CDR2 YYNGEE. Trimming removed 4 bases from V and 4 bases from J; junction bases left unmatched: 6. CDR3 length: 15 residues. DNA of the CDR3: TGTGCCAGCAGCCCCAGACAGGGGTCCACCGGGGAGCTGTTTTTT. Protein: CASSPRQGSTGELFF.